One sample yielded the 16 T cell receptor beta chains listed below, sequenced in a study of technical replicates of blood from a handful of donors. Some clones are missing from TCRdb's copy, which holds only in-frame ones; the method was immunoSEQ multiplex PCR. The repertoire has more than 70,000 clones, about 90% of them found once; the top ten carry 0.27%. Sequencing was carried out using T cells isolated from PBMCs. The receptors here all came from a human donor in good health.

The rearrangement links TRBV4-1 to TRBJ1-4, with unresolved D. Germline CDR1 MGHRA, CDR2 YSYEKL. The CDR3 consists of 13 residues. Trimming removed 7 bases at V and 0 bases at J, with 6 bases between. CDR3 nucleotide sequence: TGCGCCAGCACCCCAGCAACTAATGAAAAACTGTTTTTT. It encodes CASTPATNEKLFF.

This clone occurred once. The J gene is TRBJ2-1, the V gene TRBV7-8, with a possible D match to TRBD2 (6 bases). The germline gives CDR1 SGHVS, CDR2 FQNEAQ. Trimming took off 8 bases at V and 13 bases at J, with 18 bases between the two ends. The CDR3 loop spans 12 amino acids. In DNA form, the CDR3 reads TGTGCCAGCCGGGGCGGGCGGGATACACAGTTCTTC. Protein: CASRGGRDTQFF. The variable domain in full, with the rest retrieved from reference TRBV7-8 and TRBJ2-1, is GAGVSQSPRYKVAKRGQDVALRCDPISGHVSLFWYQQALGQGPEFLTYFQNEAQLDKSGLPSDRFFAERPEGSVSTLKIQRTQQEDSAVYLCASRGGRDTQFFGPGTRLTVL.

In its sample, this clone was seen once. The J gene is TRBJ2-5, the V gene TRBV10-3; 8 bases map to TRBD2. J gave up 3 bases and V 6 bases, and 3 bases lay outside the gene matches. This CDR3 region has 13 residues. CDR1 and CDR2 (germline): ENHRY, SYGVKD. The CDR3 DNA reads as TGTGCCATCAGCCCGGGGGGGGAAGAGACCCAGTACTTC. This gives the protein CAISPGGEETQYF.

The table lists this clone with a count of one. The chain employs TRBV30 and TRBJ2-3, with D possibly matching TRBD2 (5 bases). Trimming removed 3 bases at V and 0 bases at J, with 10 bases between. This CDR3 contains 14 residues. Germline V lookup: CDR1 GTSNPN, CDR2 SVGIG (reference sequence). The CDR3 here is CAWREGISTDTQYF. CDR3 DNA: TGTGCCTGGAGAGAGGGAATTAGCACAGATACGCAGTATTTT.

V usage is TRBV12-5 and J usage is TRBJ2-2; D might be TRBD2 (5 bases). The V gene's germline CDR1 is LGHNT and CDR2 FRNRAP. CDR3 length: 17 residues. The V end was cut by 3 bases, the J end by 1 base, with 15 bases between. This chain's CDR3 is CASGFRTGPLNTGELFF. The CDR3 DNA reads TGTGCTAGTGGTTTTAGGACTGGCCCCTTGAACACCGGGGAGCTGTTTTTT. Variable domain in full (rest from reference TRBV12-5 and TRBJ2-2): DARVTQTPRHKVTEMGQEVTMRCQPILGHNTVFWYRQTMMQGLELLAYFRNRAPLDDSGMPKDRFSAEMPDATLATLKIQPSEPRDSAVYFCASGFRTGPLNTGELFFGEGSRLTVL.

J is TRBJ2-7 and V is TRBV30; maybe TRBD2 (5 bases). Trimming left V 0 bases short and J 6 bases short, with 12 bases between. Germline V lookup: CDR1 GTSNPN, CDR2 SVGIG (reference sequence). The CDR3 spans 13 residues. The CDR3 sequence: CAWSVVQRGEQYF. CDR3 DNA: TGTGCCTGGAGTGTAGTACAACGGGGCGAGCAGTACTTC.

This rearrangement joins TRBV7-2 to TRBJ2-7; possible D gene TRBD2, 5 bases. The V gene lost 3 bases and the J gene lost 0 bases, with 9 bases spanning the gap. Germline values: CDR1 SGHTA, CDR2 FQGNSA. The CDR3 is 14 amino acids. Here the CDR3 reads CASSLSGSSYEQYF. CDR3 sequence (DNA): TGTGCCAGCAGCTTGAGTGGGAGCTCCTACGAGCAGTACTTC.

Here the CDR3 DNA reads TGTGCCAGTACCGGGACAGCCGTCCGATATAGCAATCAGCCCCAGCATTTT. It codes for CASTGTAVRYSNQPQHF. This chain uses TRBV28 with TRBJ1-5, with 7 bases identical to TRBD1. The CDR3 spans 17 residues. Per the germline V gene, CDR1 is MDHEN and CDR2 is SYDVKM. Germline trimming cut 9 bases from V and 0 bases from J; bases unmatched to any gene: 14. The whole variable domain, filled in from reference TRBV28 and TRBJ1-5, reads DVKVTQSSRYLVKRTGEKVFLECVQDMDHENMFWYRQDPGLGLRLIYFSYDVKMKEKGDIPEGYSVSREKKERFSLILESASTNQTSMYLCASTGTAVRYSNQPQHFGDGTRLSIL.

The CDR3 protein is CSVRGGWGQPQHF. DNA of the CDR3: TGCAGCGTTCGGGGGGGTTGGGGTCAGCCCCAGCATTTT. The gene calls are TRBV29-1 and TRBJ1-5, with D possibly being TRBD1 (5 bases). Germline assignment: CDR1 SQVTM and CDR2 ANQGSEA. This CDR3 has 13 amino acids. Trimming left V 5 bases short and J 6 bases short, with 14 bases between.

This rearrangement joins TRBV19 to TRBJ2-5; 10 bases fit TRBD2. The germline CDR1 and CDR2 sequences are LNHDA and SQIVND (reference sequence). This CDR3 region has 14 residues. The trim removed 7 bases at V and 4 bases at J, leaving 6 bases unmatched. The CDR3 region is CASTLAGVRETQYF. The CDR3 nucleotides are TGTGCCAGTACCCTAGCGGGAGTTCGAGAGACCCAGTACTTC.

This clone was recorded once. The CDR3 region is CASSRLGNTIYF. The CDR3 DNA reads TGTGCCAGCAGTAGACTTGGAAACACCATATATTTT. This chain links TRBV11-2 with TRBJ1-3; D call uncertain. Germline V lookup: CDR1 SGHAT, CDR2 FQNNGV. The length of the CDR3 is 12 residues. Trimming removed 6 bases from V and 3 bases from J, with 6 bases in between.

V and J are TRBV28 and TRBJ1-5; D not resolved. The CDR3 extends over 12 amino acids. Deletions cut 2 bases from V and 15 bases from J, with 14 bases between. The V gene's germline CDR1 is MDHEN and CDR2 SYDVKM. CDR3 sequence (DNA): TGTGCCAGCAGTTTACGCGCGCGTACGTTGCATTTT. Translated, it gives CASSLRARTLHF.

The rearrangement joins TRBV6-5 to TRBJ2-3; D is unresolved. Trimming removed 6 bases at V and 7 bases at J, with 14 bases between. CDR3 length equals 13 residues. The germline CDR1 and CDR2 sequences are MNHEY and SVGAGI. CDR3 protein: CASRLLFENTQYF. CDR3 sequence (DNA): TGTGCCAGCAGACTACTTTTTGAAAATACGCAGTATTTT.

This sequence joins TRBV5-8 and TRBJ2-3; TRBD2 aligns across 7 bases. The CDR3 sequence is 17 residues long. From germline, CDR1 is SGHTS and CDR2 YDEGEE. With V trimmed by 0 bases and J by 6 bases, 13 bases remained unmatched. The CDR3 loop is CASSLAGIGRSGDTQYF. The CDR3 coding sequence is TGTGCCAGCAGCTTGGCAGGTATCGGGAGGTCAGGGGATACGCAGTATTTT.

The chain combines TRBV6-5 with TRBJ2-7; 8 bases line up with TRBD2. Germline trimming cut 7 bases from V and 2 bases from J; bases unmatched to any gene: 7. Germline CDR1 reads MNHEY; CDR2 reads SVGAGI. The CDR3 totals 14 residues. DNA of the CDR3: TGTGCCAGCACCGAACTAGCGGCCCCCTACGAGCAGTACTTC. Translated: CASTELAAPYEQYF.

The chain joins TRBV7-9 to TRBJ2-7; TRBD1 agrees at 8 bases. The CDR3 contains 13 residues. Germline lookup yields CDR1 SEHNR and CDR2 FQNEAQ (reference sequence). Germline trimming cut 7 bases from V and 1 base from J; bases unmatched to any gene: 3. In nucleotides, the CDR3 is TGTGCCAGCACTTGGACAGGGTCCTACGAGCAGTACTTC. Translated, it gives CASTWTGSYEQYF.